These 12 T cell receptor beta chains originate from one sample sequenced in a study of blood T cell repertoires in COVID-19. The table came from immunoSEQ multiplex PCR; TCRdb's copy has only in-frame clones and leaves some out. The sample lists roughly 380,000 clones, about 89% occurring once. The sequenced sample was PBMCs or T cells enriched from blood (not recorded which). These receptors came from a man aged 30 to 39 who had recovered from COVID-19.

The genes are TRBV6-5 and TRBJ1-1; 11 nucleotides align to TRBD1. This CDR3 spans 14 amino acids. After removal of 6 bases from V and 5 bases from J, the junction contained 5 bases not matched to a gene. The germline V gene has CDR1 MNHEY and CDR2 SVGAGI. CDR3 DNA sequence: TGTGCCAGCAGGCAGGGACAGGGGGGAACTGAAGCTTTCTTT. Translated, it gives CASRQGQGGTEAFF.

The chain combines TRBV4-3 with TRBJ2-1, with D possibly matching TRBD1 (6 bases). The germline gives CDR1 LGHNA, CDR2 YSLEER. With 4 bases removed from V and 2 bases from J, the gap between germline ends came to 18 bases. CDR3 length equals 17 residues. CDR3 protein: CASSPRGRGIAYNEQFF. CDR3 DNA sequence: TGCGCCAGCAGCCCAAGAGGAAGGGGGATCGCCTACAATGAGCAGTTCTTC.

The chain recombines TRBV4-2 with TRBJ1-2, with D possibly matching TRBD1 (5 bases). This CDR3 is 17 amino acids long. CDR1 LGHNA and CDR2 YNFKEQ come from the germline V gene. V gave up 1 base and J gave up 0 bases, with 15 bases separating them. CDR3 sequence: CASSQGPGQGSNYGYTF. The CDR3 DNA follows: TGTGCCAGCAGCCAAGGACCCGGCCAGGGTTCTAACTATGGCTACACCTTC.

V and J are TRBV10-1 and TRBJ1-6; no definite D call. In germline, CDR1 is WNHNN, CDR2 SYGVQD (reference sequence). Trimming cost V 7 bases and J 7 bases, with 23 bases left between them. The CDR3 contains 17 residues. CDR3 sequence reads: CASIKKCLGKGNSPLHF. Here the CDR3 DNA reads TGCGCCAGCATCAAGAAGTGTCTCGGGAAAGGGAATTCACCCCTCCACTTT.

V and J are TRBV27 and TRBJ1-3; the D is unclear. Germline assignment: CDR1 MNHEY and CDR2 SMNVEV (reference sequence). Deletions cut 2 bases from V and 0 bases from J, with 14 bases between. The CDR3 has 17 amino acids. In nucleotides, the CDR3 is TGTGCCAGCAGTTTACGGGTCAGCGAAGCCTCTGGAAACACCATATATTTT. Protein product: CASSLRVSEASGNTIYF.

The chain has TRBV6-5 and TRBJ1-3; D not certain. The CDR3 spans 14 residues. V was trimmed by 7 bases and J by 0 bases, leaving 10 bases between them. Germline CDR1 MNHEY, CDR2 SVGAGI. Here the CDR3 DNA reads TGTGCCAGCAAATCGGTTCTCTCTGGAAACACCATATATTTT. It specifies CASKSVLSGNTIYF.

The CDR3 spells CASSWGREASPPGAFF. CDR3 sequence (DNA): TGCGCCAGCAGCTGGGGGCGGGAGGCCTCACCCCCGGGAGCTTTCTTT. This sequence joins TRBV5-1 and TRBJ1-1; maybe TRBD1 (6 bases). Trimming removed 3 bases from V and 10 bases from J, with 25 bases in between. This CDR3 spans 16 amino acids. Germline assignment: CDR1 SGHRS and CDR2 YFSETQ.

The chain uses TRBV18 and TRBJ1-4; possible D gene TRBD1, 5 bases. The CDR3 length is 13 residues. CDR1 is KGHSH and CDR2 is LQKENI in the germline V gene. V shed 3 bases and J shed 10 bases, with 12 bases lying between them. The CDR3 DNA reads TGTGCCAGCTCACCGACTAGGGACGTAAAACTGTTTTTT. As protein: CASSPTRDVKLFF.

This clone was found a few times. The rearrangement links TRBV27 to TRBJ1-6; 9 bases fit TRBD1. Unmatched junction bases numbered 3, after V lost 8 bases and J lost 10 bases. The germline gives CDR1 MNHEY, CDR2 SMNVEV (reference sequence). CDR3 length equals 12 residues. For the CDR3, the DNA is TGTGCCAGCGGGACAGGGAAGTCACCCCTCCACTTT. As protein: CASGTGKSPLHF.

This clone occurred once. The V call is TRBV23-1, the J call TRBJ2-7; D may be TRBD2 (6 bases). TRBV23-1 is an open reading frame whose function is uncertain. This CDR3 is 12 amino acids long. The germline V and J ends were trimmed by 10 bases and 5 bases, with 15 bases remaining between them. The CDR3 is CATGWRAHEQYF. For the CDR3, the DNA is TGCGCCACAGGCTGGAGGGCCCACGAGCAGTACTTC.

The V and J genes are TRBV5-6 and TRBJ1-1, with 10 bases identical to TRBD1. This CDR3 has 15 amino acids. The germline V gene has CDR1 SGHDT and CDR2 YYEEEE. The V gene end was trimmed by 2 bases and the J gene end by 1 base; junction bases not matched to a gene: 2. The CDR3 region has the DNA TGTGCCAGCAGCTTTGGGGACAGGGGGAACACTGAAGCTTTCTTT. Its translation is CASSFGDRGNTEAFF.

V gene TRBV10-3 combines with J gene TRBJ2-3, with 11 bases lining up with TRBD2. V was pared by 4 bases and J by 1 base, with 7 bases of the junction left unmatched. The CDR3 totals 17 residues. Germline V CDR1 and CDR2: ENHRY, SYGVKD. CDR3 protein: CAISAYSGGAGTDTQYF. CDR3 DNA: TGTGCCATCAGTGCGTATAGCGGGGGGGCCGGCACAGATACGCAGTATTTT.